This T cell receptor (beta chain) was obtained from a study of CD8+ T cells in alopecia areata (dated by TCRdb to about 2018). The study in broad terms: Treated patients were enrolled in an open-label pilot trial of oral tofacitinib, 5 to 10 mg twice daily, for moderate-to-severe alopecia areata. Patients received tofacitinib for 6 to 18 months and were then followed off drug for 6 months to check for delayed response and recurrence. Patients on tofacitinib were biopsied at baseline and after 4 and 24 weeks of treatment, and several of the patients also had a later scalp biopsy. For the treated patients, the SALT score, which quantifies what percentage of scalp surface area is affected, served as the measure of disease severity. High-throughput TCRbeta sequencing was used to examine T cell clonal expansion in alopecia areata in both the C3H/HeJ mouse model and human patients. RNA was extracted with the PAXgene miRNA kit for fixed scalp, the miRNeasy kit for PBMCs, and the RNeasy kit for mouse skin. Human TCRbeta sequencing covered scalp tissue and sorted CD4+ and CD8+ peripheral blood T cells from patchy and totalis/universalis alopecia areata patients and healthy controls. Scalp clonality was compared among normal scalp (n=4), patchy alopecia areata scalp (n=8), and alopecia totalis/universalis scalp (n=8). Amplification of TCRbeta CDR3 regions was done by immunoSEQ multiplex PCR using 35 Vbeta forward primers and 13 Jbeta reverse primers. Overall study results and their limits: Unlike mouse skin, where gammadelta T cells dominate, normal human skin contains resident alphabeta T cells that get sequenced too, which complicates analysis of the scalp TCR repertoire. Tofacitinib significantly lowered scalp clonality and the number of expanded CD8+ clones among the top 100 scalp clones. Compared with normal scalp, lesional scalp had higher clonality and more expanded CD8+ clones, particularly in alopecia totalis/universalis, a pattern that suggests antigenic drive. The treated cohort was small, with a single nonresponder, so links between baseline CD8+ expansion and response need larger studies. Many expanded lesional clones were found to persist in scalp and blood during tofacitinib treatment, and relapse after treatment cessation may be partly explained by this persistence. Compared with mice, TCR sequences shared between patients were less clear, possibly partly because of HLA diversity across the patient population.

V lost 4 bases and J lost 0 bases; the stretch between them is 17 bases long. The CDR3 measures 17 amino acids from cysteine to phenylalanine. Only the CDR3 region is kept as DNA, spanning 51 bases read in frame from base 1. The germline V gene (reference sequence) provides CDR1 SGHKS and CDR2 YYEKEE. The library came from the immunoSEQ multiplex PCR assay. RNA was extracted from all samples and reverse transcribed into cDNA as template for TCR sequencing. First-strand cDNA was synthesized using SuperScript III with a 2:1 mix of oligo-dT and random hexamers. Amplification bias was assessed with a synthetic immune receptor repertoire, and residual bias was removed computationally. As for the authors' bioinformatics: Raw reads were preprocessed for error removal, and CDR3 was defined according to IMGT conventions as running from the conserved cysteine to phenylalanine. To get clonality, Shannon entropy was normalized by log2 of the number of productive unique TCRs and the result was subtracted from 1. Scalp TCRbeta sequences were cross-referenced with sorted blood CD4 and CD8 repertoires so that the CD4 or CD8 identity of scalp clones could be inferred. Drawn from immuneACCESS, this table holds only the in-frame rearrangements with V and J called that TCRdb kept. Clones are partly lost; checked studies trace under half to an unresolved V gene and leave the rest unexplained. V, J and clone size derive from that table, while D and trimming were established from the DNA sequence. The sample records around 180,000 clones, 60% of which are singletons. The top ten hold just over 1% of the sample.

A remark on this clone: Its antigen specificity is not known. No much larger clone exists at a distance of one base, and base qualities are not known.

The sample's time point label, in plain terms: around 22 weeks on oral tofacitinib. This specimen's treatment or condition label, interpreted: oral pan-JAK inhibitor, 5-10 mg twice daily. From alopecia areata patients, peripheral blood was collected along with lesional scalp punch biopsies. PBMCs were isolated by density centrifugation and stained for CD3, CD4 and CD8, after which CD4+ and CD8+ T cells were sorted on a FACSAria. Sequencing used CD4+ T cells sorted from blood, obtained at week 24, from a patient treated with tofacitinib. The receptor's source is a human donor with alopecia areata. Here the chain combines TRBV5-5 and TRBJ2-1; the D gene is perhaps TRBD2, on 5 matching bases. The nucleotide sequence reads TGTGCCAGCAGCATAGAGGGAATGATAAGCTCCTACAATGAGCAGTTCTTC. The encoded protein is CASSIEGMISSYNEQFF.